The rows below give T cell receptor beta chains drawn from one sample of a study of OX40 agonist ivuxolimab in advanced cancers. Repertoires were generated with immunoSEQ multiplex PCR, while TCRdb's copy carries only in-frame clones and drops some. The repertoire includes under 20,000 clones, roughly 73% of them detected once, and just under 30% sits in the top ten. Sequenced material: CD4+ or CD8+ T cells sorted from blood, taken in a trial of the OX40 agonist ivuxolimab. These receptors were obtained from an adult with an advanced solid tumor such as melanoma, head and neck, liver or kidney cancer. Both conserved end residues are part of each CDR3. Fields, in order: CDR3 protein, CDR3 DNA, D gene, clone size, J gene, CDR3 length, V gene. The D gene is left open where the match is weak. Clone size is given for some rows only: seen once, a few or many times, or a class if the clone is expanded.

CDR3: CASSTRTGMIEGYTF
DNA: TGTGCCAGCAGTACCCGGACAGGGATGATTGAAGGCTACACCTTC
D: TRBD1
size: few
J: TRBJ1-2
length: 15
V: TRBV6-5

CDR3: CASSSLSVAGGGETQYF
DNA: TGTGCCAGCAGCTCCCTCTCGGTAGCGGGAGGGGGCGAGACCCAGTACTTC
D: TRBD2
size: NA
J: TRBJ2-5
length: 17
V: TRBV13

CDR3: CASSLLQESNQPQHF
DNA: TGTGCCAGCAGTTTATTACAGGAGAGCAATCAGCCCCAGCATTTT
D: NA
size: few
J: TRBJ1-5
length: 15
V: TRBV28

CDR3: CASSSRDLKSQETQYF
DNA: TGTGCCAGCAGCTCCAGGGATCTAAAAAGCCAAGAGACCCAGTACTTC
D: NA
size: NA
J: TRBJ2-5
length: 16
V: TRBV7-6

CDR3: CASSPGAVGELFF
DNA: TGTGCCAGCAGTCCAGGGGCGGTCGGGGAGCTGTTTTTT
D: NA
size: NA
J: TRBJ2-2
length: 13
V: TRBV6-5

CDR3: CATSRLAGEYTGELFF
DNA: TGTGCCACCAGCAGACTAGCGGGAGAATACACCGGGGAGCTGTTTTTT
D: TRBD2
size: NA
J: TRBJ2-2
length: 16
V: TRBV15

CDR3: CASSFTGGSSYEQYF
DNA: TGTGCCAGCAGTTTTACGGGAGGGTCCTCCTACGAGCAGTACTTC
D: TRBD2
size: NA
J: TRBJ2-7
length: 15
V: TRBV28

CDR3: CASLGAENTEAFF
DNA: TGTGCCAGTCTTGGGGCGGAGAACACTGAAGCTTTCTTT
D: NA
size: NA
J: TRBJ1-1
length: 13
V: TRBV19

CDR3: CASSYGTQHTDTQYF
DNA: TGTGCCAGCAGTTACGGGACGCAGCACACAGATACGCAGTATTTT
D: NA
size: once
J: TRBJ2-3
length: 15
V: TRBV6-6

CDR3: CASSLDSVGAFF
DNA: TGTGCCAGCAGCTTGGACTCCGTGGGAGCTTTCTTT
D: NA
size: NA
J: TRBJ1-1
length: 12
V: TRBV5-6

CDR3: CASGLDRGYYGYTF
DNA: TGTGCTAGTGGTTTGGACAGGGGATATTATGGCTACACCTTC
D: TRBD1
size: NA
J: TRBJ1-2
length: 14
V: TRBV12-5

CDR3: CASSTQAGGAYNEQFF
DNA: TGTGCCAGCAGTACCCAGGCGGGAGGCGCCTACAATGAGCAGTTCTTC
D: TRBD2
size: NA
J: TRBJ2-1
length: 16
V: TRBV27

CDR3: CASSLGLLYEQYF
DNA: TGTGCCAGCAGCTTAGGGCTCCTCTACGAGCAGTACTTC
D: NA
size: NA
J: TRBJ2-7
length: 13
V: TRBV7-9

CDR3: CASRTSGRGEQFF
DNA: TGTGCCAGCAGGACTAGCGGGAGAGGTGAGCAGTTCTTC
D: TRBD2
size: NA
J: TRBJ2-1
length: 13
V: TRBV7-9

CDR3: CAISEPSRANVLTF
DNA: TGTGCCATCAGTGAGCCCTCTAGGGCCAACGTCCTGACTTTC
D: NA
size: NA
J: TRBJ2-6
length: 14
V: TRBV10-3

CDR3: CASSEFSNQPQHF
DNA: TGTGCCAGCAGTGAGTTTAGCAATCAGCCCCAGCATTTT
D: NA
size: once
J: TRBJ1-5
length: 13
V: TRBV6-4

CDR3: CASSPRDMGSYEQYF
DNA: TGTGCCAGCAGCCCTAGGGACATGGGGTCCTACGAGCAGTACTTC
D: NA
size: NA
J: TRBJ2-7
length: 15
V: TRBV14

CDR3: CASSPGLVGEQYF
DNA: TGTGCCAGCAGCCCGGGACTAGTGGGGGAGCAGTACTTC
D: TRBD2
size: few
J: TRBJ2-7
length: 13
V: TRBV5-4

CDR3: CASSDSQGDEQFF
DNA: TGTGCCAGCAGTGACTCACAGGGCGATGAGCAGTTCTTC
D: NA
size: NA
J: TRBJ2-1
length: 13
V: TRBV6-4

CDR3: CASSPLAGGLEIATYEQYF
DNA: TGTGCCAGCAGTCCACTAGCCGGAGGGCTAGAAATCGCAACCTACGAGCAGTACTTC
D: NA
size: NA
J: TRBJ2-7
length: 19
V: TRBV27

CDR3: CASGGGGTSGMYEQYF
DNA: TGTGCCAGCGGAGGAGGGGGGACTAGCGGAATGTACGAGCAGTACTTC
D: TRBD2
size: NA
J: TRBJ2-7
length: 16
V: TRBV7-9

CDR3: CASMDGPLAHQPQHF
DNA: TGTGCCAGTATGGATGGGCCCTTGGCCCATCAGCCCCAGCATTTT
D: NA
size: NA
J: TRBJ1-5
length: 15
V: TRBV19